The 18 T cell receptor beta chains given below trace back to one sample, sequenced in a study of neurological immune-mediated disorders. TCRdb reprocessed the 5' RACE reads with MiXCR, giving one entry per CDR3 protein. Of some 47,000 distinct CDR3 sequences listed, around 6% are singletons. The sample taken for sequencing was CD4+ T cells from blood. The receptor set was obtained from a woman between 40 and 55 years old in good health.

This clonotype was recorded many times. The chain links TRBV6-5 to TRBJ1-4; a possible D gene is TRBD1 (5 bases). Germline-derived CDR1 and CDR2 are MNHEY and SVGAGI. This CDR3 has 15 amino acids. V was trimmed by 2 bases and J by 8 bases, leaving 15 bases between them. DNA for the CDR3: TGTGCCAGCAGTTACCGGGGCCCCTCAATCGAAAAACTGTTTTTT. Its protein is CASSYRGPSIEKLFF.

Many counts were recorded for this clonotype. V and J are TRBV29-1 and TRBJ2-5; TRBD2 is a possible D gene (6 bases). CDR3 length: 13 amino acids. The germline CDR1 and CDR2 sequences are SQVTM and ANQGSEA. The V end was cut by 6 bases, the J end by 2 bases, with 13 bases between. The CDR3 nucleotides are TGCAGCGTAATCCGGGACTCTCAAGAGACCCAGTACTTC. The encoded protein is CSVIRDSQETQYF.

This clonotype showed up many times. The V gene is TRBV19, the J gene TRBJ2-1; TRBD2 aligns across 13 bases. The CDR3 sequence is 16 residues long. Germline CDR1 and CDR2: LNHDA and SQIVND (reference sequence). After removal of 4 bases from V and 8 bases from J, the junction contained 8 bases not matched to a gene. In nucleotides, the CDR3 is TGTGCCAGTAGTACCGGACTAGCGGGAGTTAGGTATGAGCAGTTCTTC. This gives the protein CASSTGLAGVRYEQFF. The entire variable domain, with the rest obtained from reference TRBV19 and TRBJ2-1, is as follows: DGGITQSPKYLFRKEGQNVTLSCEQNLNHDAMYWYRQDPGQGLRLIYYSQIVNDFQKGDIAEGYSVSREKKESFPLTVTSAQKNPTAFYLCASSTGLAGVRYEQFFGPGTRLTVL.

This clonotype was seen a handful of times. V is TRBV20-1 and J is TRBJ1-2; the D gene is possibly TRBD1 (5 bases). This CDR3 spans 14 amino acids. Per the germline V gene, CDR1 is DFQATT and CDR2 is SNEGSKA (reference sequence). Between the trimmed V and J ends, which lost 1 base and 5 bases, there was a span of 14 bases. The DNA of the CDR3 is TGCAGTGCTAGAGGTGGAGGGGAGGATTATGGCTACACCTTC. Protein sequence: CSARGGGEDYGYTF.

This clonotype was counted ten times or more. The rearrangement links TRBV4-1 to TRBJ2-2; either TRBD1 or TRBD2 may fit D (6 bases each). This CDR3 contains 17 residues. The V and J ends lost 3 bases and 2 bases respectively, with 16 bases between them. CDR1 MGHRA and CDR2 YSYEKL come from the germline V gene. The DNA for the CDR3 is TGCGCCAGCAGCCAGGCCCTGTGGGGGGCAAACACCGGGGAGCTGTTTTTT. It translates to CASSQALWGANTGELFF.

This chain connects TRBV19 to TRBJ1-1, with TRBD1 matching 9 bases. J lost 0 bases, V lost 7 bases, and 6 bases had no gene match. The CDR3 covers 15 residues. Looked up from germline, CDR1 is LNHDA and CDR2 is SQIVND (reference sequence). The CDR3 region is CASIPTGGLNTEAFF. In nucleotides, the CDR3 is TGTGCCAGTATCCCGACAGGGGGATTGAACACTGAAGCTTTCTTT.

This clonotype came up many times. The rearrangement joins TRBV4-1 to TRBJ2-5; possibly TRBD1 for D (5 bases). The CDR3 length is 13 residues. The V end lost 0 bases, the J end lost 3 bases, and 5 bases lay between the germline ends. Germline loops: CDR1 MGHRA, CDR2 YSYEKL. The CDR3 loop is CASSQDREETQYF. The CDR3 bases are TGCGCCAGCAGCCAAGACAGGGAAGAGACCCAGTACTTC.

This clonotype was detected ten times or more. This chain uses TRBV5-1 with TRBJ2-2; D unclear. Germline CDR1 reads SGHRS; CDR2 reads YFSETQ. This CDR3 has 14 amino acids. V gave up 0 bases and J gave up 4 bases, with 7 bases separating them. The CDR3 loop reads CASSLVGITGELFF. CDR3 bases: TGCGCCAGCAGCTTGGTAGGGATCACCGGGGAGCTGTTTTTT.

This clonotype was recorded many times. The CDR3 spells CASSEGQGETQYF. The CDR3, as DNA: TGTGCCAGCAGTGAGGGACAGGGAGAGACCCAGTACTTC. The chain combines TRBV2 with TRBJ2-5, with TRBD1 matching 9 bases. CDR1 and CDR2 from the germline V gene are SNHLY and FYNNEI. The V and J ends lost 3 bases and 4 bases, in that order; junction bases with no gene match: 0. The CDR3 is 13 residues long.

This clonotype occurred many times. The genes are TRBV6-5 and TRBJ2-7; D gene uncertain. CDR3 length: 15 amino acids. Germline V gene sequence: CDR1 MNHEY, CDR2 SVGAGI. Between the trimmed V and J ends, which lost 5 bases and 2 bases, there was a span of 16 bases. The CDR3 DNA reads TGTGCCAGCAGTCCACAGACCGCATTCGCCTACGAGCAGTACTTC. This gives the protein CASSPQTAFAYEQYF.

In its sample, this clonotype was seen many times. The V gene is TRBV7-8, the J gene TRBJ1-5; 8 bases agree with TRBD1. V trimming: 5 bases; J trimming: 7 bases; junction bases outside the gene matches: 4. This CDR3 spans 13 amino acids. Germline CDR1 reads SGHVS; CDR2 reads FQNEAQ. The CDR3 reads CASSQDRVQPQHF. CDR3 DNA: TGTGCCAGCAGCCAGGACAGGGTCCAGCCCCAGCATTTT.

This clonotype came up many times. J is TRBJ1-2 and V is TRBV5-5, with D perhaps matching TRBD1 (6 bases). This CDR3 contains 14 residues. Germline lookup yields CDR1 SGHKS and CDR2 YYEKEE (reference sequence). Trimming took off 4 bases at V and 2 bases at J, with 12 bases between the two ends. The CDR3 here is CASSPAGGNYGYTF. For the CDR3, the DNA is TGTGCCAGCAGCCCGGCTGGGGGCAACTATGGCTACACCTTC.

This clonotype has ten or more counts. This rearrangement joins TRBV5-4 to TRBJ2-3, with TRBD1 matching over 8 bases. Germline CDR1 SGHNT, CDR2 YYREEE (reference sequence). This CDR3 is 16 amino acids long. The V segment lost 1 base and the J segment 2 bases; nucleotides outside the gene matches: 6. The CDR3 region is CASSLPRTGYTDTQYF. In DNA form, the CDR3 reads TGTGCCAGCAGCTTGCCCCGGACAGGGTACACAGATACGCAGTATTTT.

This clonotype was detected many times. The chain combines TRBV28 with TRBJ2-1; D unresolved. V dropped 7 bases and J dropped 0 bases, with 7 bases sitting between them. Per germline, CDR1 MDHEN and CDR2 SYDVKM. The CDR3 has 13 residues. The DNA for the CDR3 is TGTGCCAGCACTCGAAGCTCCTACAATGAGCAGTTCTTC. It translates to CASTRSSYNEQFF.

This clonotype has a count of ten or more. V is TRBV20-1 and J is TRBJ2-1, with 9 bases matching TRBD1. The CDR3 runs 14 residues. V gave up 5 bases and J gave up 2 bases; unmatched junction bases: 4. Germline values: CDR1 DFQATT, CDR2 SNEGSKA (reference sequence). CDR3 DNA: TGCAGTGCTGAACGACAGGGGGCCTACAATGAGCAGTTCTTC. Its protein is CSAERQGAYNEQFF.

This clonotype has ten or more counts. The chain recombines TRBV20-1 with TRBJ2-7; TRBD1 matches at 10 bases. Germline CDR1 and CDR2: DFQATT and SNEGSKA (reference sequence). The CDR3 sequence is 13 residues long. With 5 bases clipped from V and 2 bases from J, the junction kept 3 bases outside the gene matches. DNA for the CDR3: TGCAGTGCTTCCGGGACAGGGGCCTACGAGCAGTACTTC. Residues: CSASGTGAYEQYF.

This clonotype was seen many times. The chain joins TRBV28 to TRBJ2-3; 7 nucleotides line up with TRBD2. CDR1 and CDR2 from the germline V gene are MDHEN and SYDVKM. The CDR3 extends over 14 amino acids. V lost 5 bases and J lost 1; bases outside the gene matches: 3. The CDR3 region is CASSIGLGTDTQYF. DNA for the CDR3: TGTGCCAGCAGTATCGGACTAGGCACAGATACGCAGTATTTT.

This clonotype came up many times. This chain links TRBV20-1 with TRBJ2-7, with D uncertain. The CDR3 consists of 10 residues. The V end lost 1 base, the J end lost 5 bases, and 3 bases lay between the germline ends. Germline values: CDR1 DFQATT, CDR2 SNEGSKA (reference sequence). The CDR3 coding sequence is TGCAGTGCTAGAGTAAACGAGCAGTACTTC. Its translation: CSARVNEQYF.